This T cell receptor (beta chain) stems from a study of control samples from healthy donors and cancer patients. The table came from immunoSEQ multiplex PCR; TCRdb's copy has only in-frame clones and leaves some out. The data contain roughly 170,000 clones, 88% of them singletons. The germline V gene encodes CDR1 SGHTA and CDR2 FQGNSA. CDR3 length: 14 residues. Trimming removed 2 bases at V and 0 bases at J, with 8 bases between. This TCR was sampled from a woman aged 25 to 39 in good health. Sequencing was done on a sample of blood. This chain uses TRBV7-2 with TRBJ2-7, with D perhaps matching TRBD1 (7 bases). CDR3 coding DNA: TGTGCCAGCAGCTTACAGGGGGGCTCCTACGAGCAGTACTTC. Its translation: CASSLQGGSYEQYF.